This T cell receptor beta chain was retrieved from a study of human T cells and chemical hapten exposure. In the study overall: DPC at 2% was the sensitizing agent, placed on roughly 2 cm by roughly 2 cm of upper inner arm skin. Patients' scalps got diphenylcyclopropenone weekly throughout the roughly 25-week study. Small volume differences among pooled libraries mainly caused per-sample TCR yield variation. General study findings and limits: Following DPC sensitization, TCRs present above 1 in 1000 frequency showed no change.

The time point: patch test 2, 6 weeks after DPC sensitization. Noted treatment: therapeutic diphenylcyclopropenone sensitization with weekly scalp DPC. Germline-derived CDR1 and CDR2 are DFQATT and SNEGSKA (reference sequence). The length of the CDR3 is 15 residues. Trimming took off 2 bases at V and 2 bases at J, with 13 bases between the two ends. TCRdb independently ran MiXCR on the RACE reads; one entry per CDR3 protein. This table has more than 85,000 distinct CDR3 sequences, 9.2% appearing once. This clonotype was recorded many times. Its antigen is not known. This specimen consisted of whole blood, obtained in connection with sensitization to the hapten diphenylcyclopropenone (DPC). The sequence came from a woman aged 40-49 years with alopecia areata. Some clones in this sample may be carry-over from other donors' samples. This rearrangement joins TRBV20-1 to TRBJ2-4; D unclear. CDR3 DNA: TGCAGTGCTAGAAGGGCGCAGGCGACCAAAAACATTCAGTACTTC. Its protein is CSARRAQATKNIQYF.